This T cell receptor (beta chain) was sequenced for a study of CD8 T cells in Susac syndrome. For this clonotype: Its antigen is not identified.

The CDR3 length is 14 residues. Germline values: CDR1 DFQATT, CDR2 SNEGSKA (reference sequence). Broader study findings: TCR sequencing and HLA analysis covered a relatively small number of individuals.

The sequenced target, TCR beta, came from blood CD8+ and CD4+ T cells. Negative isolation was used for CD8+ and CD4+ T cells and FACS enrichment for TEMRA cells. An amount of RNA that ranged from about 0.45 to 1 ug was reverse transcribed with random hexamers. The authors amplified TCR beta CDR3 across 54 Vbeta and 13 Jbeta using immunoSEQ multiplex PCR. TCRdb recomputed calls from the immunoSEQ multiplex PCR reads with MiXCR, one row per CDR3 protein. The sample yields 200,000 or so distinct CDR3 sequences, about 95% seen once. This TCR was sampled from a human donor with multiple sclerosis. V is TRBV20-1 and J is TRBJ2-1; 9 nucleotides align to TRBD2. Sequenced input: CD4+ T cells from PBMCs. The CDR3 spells CSALSGSATNEQFF. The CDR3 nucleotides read TGCAGCGCCCTTAGCGGGAGCGCCACCAATGAGCAGTTCTTC.